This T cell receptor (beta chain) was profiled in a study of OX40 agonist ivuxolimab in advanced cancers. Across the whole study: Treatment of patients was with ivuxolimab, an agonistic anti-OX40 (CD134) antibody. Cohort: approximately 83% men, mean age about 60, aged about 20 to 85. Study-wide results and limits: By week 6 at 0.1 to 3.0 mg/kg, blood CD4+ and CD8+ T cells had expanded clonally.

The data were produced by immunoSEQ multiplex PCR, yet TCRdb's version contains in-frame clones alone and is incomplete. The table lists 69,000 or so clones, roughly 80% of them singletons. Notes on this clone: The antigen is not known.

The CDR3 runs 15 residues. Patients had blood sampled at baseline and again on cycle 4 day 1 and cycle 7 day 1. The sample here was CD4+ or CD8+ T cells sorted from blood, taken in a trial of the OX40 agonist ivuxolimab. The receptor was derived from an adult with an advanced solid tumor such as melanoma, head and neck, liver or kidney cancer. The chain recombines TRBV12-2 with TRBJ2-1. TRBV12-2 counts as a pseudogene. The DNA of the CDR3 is TGTGCAAGTCGCTCAGCAGGGCGCTCCTACAATGAGCAGTTCTTC. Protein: CASRSAGRSYNEQFF.